What follows are 10 T cell receptor beta chains derived from one specimen sequenced in a study of cytomegalovirus exposure and HLA in healthy donors. TCRdb's copy holds only in-frame clones and misses some; the assay was immunoSEQ multiplex PCR. The repertoire includes about 74,000 clones, 94% of them detected once, and 1.5% to 2% sits in the top ten. Sequenced input: PBMCs. The receptors originated from a woman aged 18-29 years in good health and CMV-seropositive.

The V gene is TRBV18, the J gene TRBJ1-3, with TRBD1 as a possible D gene (6 bases). Germline V gives CDR1 KGHSH, CDR2 LQKENI. The CDR3 is 15 amino acids. Trimming took off 2 bases at V and 4 bases at J, with 12 bases between the two ends. Here the CDR3 reads CASSPAGQTGNTIYF. CDR3 bases: TGTGCCAGCTCACCAGCTGGACAGACAGGAAACACCATATATTTT.

CDR3 DNA sequence: TGTGCCAGCAGTTCTAGACAGGGGCTCCAAGAGACCCAGTACTTC. This translates into CASSSRQGLQETQYF. V is TRBV7-2 and J is TRBJ2-5, with 8 bases matching TRBD1. Trimming removed 6 bases from V and 1 base from J; junction bases left unmatched: 7. This CDR3 has 15 amino acids. Germline V CDR1 and CDR2: SGHTA, FQGNSA.

This chain joins TRBV6-4 and TRBJ2-3, with 11 bases fitting TRBD2. The V gene's germline CDR1 is MRHNA and CDR2 SNTAGT. There are 15 residues in the CDR3. Trimming cost V 6 bases and J 3 bases; bases outside gene matches: 5. CDR3 nucleotides: TGTGCCAGCAGAAAACTAGCGGGAGATACAGATACGCAGTATTTT. Translating gives CASRKLAGDTDTQYF.

The CDR3: CASSAGTGSGNTIYF. CDR3 bases: TGTGCCAGCAGCGCGGGGACAGGGAGTGGAAACACCATATATTTT. The V gene is TRBV5-6, the J gene TRBJ1-3, with 9 positions matching TRBD1. There are 15 residues in the CDR3. The V segment lost 4 bases and the J segment 3 bases; nucleotides outside the gene matches: 5. Germline V gene data show CDR1 as SGHDT and CDR2 as YYEEEE.

The chain joins TRBV25-1 to TRBJ1-2, with 7 bases that match TRBD1. The CDR3 covers 13 residues. Germline CDR1 reads MGHDK; CDR2 reads SYGVNS. V lost 2 bases to trimming and J lost 4 bases; unmatched junction nucleotides: 1. This CDR3 is CASSEGQVYGYTF. For the CDR3, the DNA is TGTGCCAGCAGTGAAGGACAGGTCTATGGCTACACCTTC.

The rearrangement links TRBV18 to TRBJ1-1, with D perhaps TRBD1 (6 bases). Trimming stripped 3 bases from V and 8 bases from J, with 16 bases between. The CDR3 is 14 amino acids. Germline V CDR1 and CDR2: KGHSH, LQKENI. The CDR3 coding sequence is TGTGCCAGCTCACCGAACGGACAGCCTTTCGAAGCTTTCTTT. Its translation: CASSPNGQPFEAFF.

This chain uses TRBV27 with TRBJ2-7; 13 positions agree with TRBD2. V lost 2 bases and J lost 6; bases outside the gene matches: 10. Per the germline V gene, CDR1 is MNHEY and CDR2 is SMNVEV (reference sequence). The CDR3 has 17 residues. The CDR3 sequence: CASSLPPTSGGHREQYF. The CDR3 DNA reads TGTGCCAGCAGTTTACCCCCGACTAGCGGGGGGCATCGCGAGCAGTACTTC.

The chain uses TRBV10-3 and TRBJ1-2, with D possibly matching TRBD1 (5 bases). The CDR3 is made up of 13 amino acids. V was clipped by 3 bases and J by 6 bases, with 11 bases between them. Per germline, CDR1 ENHRY and CDR2 SYGVKD. The CDR3 loop is CAISDRRDHGYTF. CDR3 in DNA: TGTGCCATCAGTGATCGCAGGGATCATGGCTACACCTTC.

The J gene is TRBJ1-6, the V gene TRBV6-5; TRBD1 might be the D (5 bases). Looked up from germline, CDR1 is MNHEY and CDR2 is SVGAGI. Trimming took 4 bases from V and 6 from J, leaving 16 bases between them. This CDR3 has 16 amino acids. The CDR3 coding sequence is TGTGCCAGCAGTTTAGGAGCGGGGGAGGGTAATTCACCCCTCCACTTT. It yields the protein CASSLGAGEGNSPLHF.

The J gene is TRBJ1-1, the V gene TRBV10-1; no clear D. V shed 0 bases and J shed 8 bases, with 10 bases lying between them. CDR1 is WNHNN, CDR2 SYGVQD, per germline (reference sequence). The CDR3 consists of 13 residues. The CDR3 coding sequence is TGCGCCAGCAGTGAGTCGGGAGTCGGAGAAGCTTTCTTT. It yields the protein CASSESGVGEAFF.